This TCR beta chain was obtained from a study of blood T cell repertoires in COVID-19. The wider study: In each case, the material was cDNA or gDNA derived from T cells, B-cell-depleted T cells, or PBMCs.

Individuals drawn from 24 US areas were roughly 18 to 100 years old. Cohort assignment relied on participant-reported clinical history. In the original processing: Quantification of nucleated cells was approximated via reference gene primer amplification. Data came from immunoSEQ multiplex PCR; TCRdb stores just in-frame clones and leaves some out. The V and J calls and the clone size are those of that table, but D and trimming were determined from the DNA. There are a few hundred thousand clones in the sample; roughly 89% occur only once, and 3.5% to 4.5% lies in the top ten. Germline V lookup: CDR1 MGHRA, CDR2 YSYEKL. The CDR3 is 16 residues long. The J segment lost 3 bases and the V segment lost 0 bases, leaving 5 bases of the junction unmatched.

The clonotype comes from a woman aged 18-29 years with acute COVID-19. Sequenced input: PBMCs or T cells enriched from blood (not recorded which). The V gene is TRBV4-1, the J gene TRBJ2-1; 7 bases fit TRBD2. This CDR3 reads CASSQDLTGGYNEQFF. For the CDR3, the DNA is TGCGCCAGCAGCCAAGATCTGACGGGAGGCTACAATGAGCAGTTCTTC.